This T cell receptor (beta chain) was obtained from a study of control samples from healthy donors and cancer patients. The protocol was immunoSEQ multiplex PCR, while the TCRdb copy is restricted to in-frame clones and leaves out a portion. The repertoire consists of 60,000 to 75,000 clones, with roughly 90% occurring once and the leading ten covering approximately 5%. The CDR3 length is 18 residues. Germline CDR1 is SNHLY and CDR2 is FYNNEI. The ends lost 5 bases at V and 3 bases at J; junction bases unmatched: 9. The chain couples TRBV2 to TRBJ2-1; 14 bases line up with TRBD2. This sequence was found in a man between 60 and 75 years old with colorectal cancer. Material for sequencing was PBMCs. CDR3: CASSRLAGGPRDYNEQFF. Here the CDR3 DNA reads TGTGCCAGCAGTAGACTAGCGGGGGGGCCTCGAGACTACAATGAGCAGTTCTTC.